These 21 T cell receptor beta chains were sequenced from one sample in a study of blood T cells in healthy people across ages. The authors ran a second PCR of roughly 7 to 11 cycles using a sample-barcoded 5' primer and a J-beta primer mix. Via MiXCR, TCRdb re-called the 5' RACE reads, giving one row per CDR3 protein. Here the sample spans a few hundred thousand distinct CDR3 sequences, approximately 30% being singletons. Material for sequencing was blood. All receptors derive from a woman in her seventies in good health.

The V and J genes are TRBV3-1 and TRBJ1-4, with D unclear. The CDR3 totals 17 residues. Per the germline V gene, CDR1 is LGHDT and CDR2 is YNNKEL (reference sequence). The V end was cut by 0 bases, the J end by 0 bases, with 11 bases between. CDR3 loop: CASSQDGRGTTNEKLFF. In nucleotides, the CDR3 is TGTGCCAGCAGCCAAGACGGCCGGGGTACAACTAATGAAAAACTGTTTTTT.

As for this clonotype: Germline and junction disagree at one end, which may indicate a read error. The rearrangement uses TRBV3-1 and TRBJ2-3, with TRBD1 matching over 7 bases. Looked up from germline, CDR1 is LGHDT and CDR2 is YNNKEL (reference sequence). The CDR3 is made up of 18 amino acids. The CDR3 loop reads CACSQVPVPTGRSDTQYF. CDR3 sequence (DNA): TGTGCCTGCAGCCAAGTTCCGGTACCGACAGGGCGGTCAGATACGCAGTATTTT.

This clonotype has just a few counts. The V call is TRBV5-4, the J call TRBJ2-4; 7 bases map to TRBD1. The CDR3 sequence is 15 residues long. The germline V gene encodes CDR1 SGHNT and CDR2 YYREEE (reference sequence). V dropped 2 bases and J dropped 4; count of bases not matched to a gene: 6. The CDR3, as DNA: TGTGCCAGCAGCTTCAAGCAGACAGGGAAAAACATTCAGTACTTC. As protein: CASSFKQTGKNIQYF.

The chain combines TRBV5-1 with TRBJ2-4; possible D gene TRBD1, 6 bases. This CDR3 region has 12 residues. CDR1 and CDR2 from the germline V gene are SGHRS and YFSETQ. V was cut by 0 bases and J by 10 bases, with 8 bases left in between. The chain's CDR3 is CASSLERGIQYF. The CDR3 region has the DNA TGCGCCAGCAGCTTGGAGAGGGGGATTCAGTACTTC.

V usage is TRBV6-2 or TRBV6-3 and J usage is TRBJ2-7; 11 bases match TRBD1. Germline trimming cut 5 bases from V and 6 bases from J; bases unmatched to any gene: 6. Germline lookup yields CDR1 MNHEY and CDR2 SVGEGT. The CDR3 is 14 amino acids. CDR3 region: CASSRSGTGGEQYF. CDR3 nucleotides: TGTGCCAGCAGTCGTTCCGGGACAGGGGGCGAGCAGTACTTC.

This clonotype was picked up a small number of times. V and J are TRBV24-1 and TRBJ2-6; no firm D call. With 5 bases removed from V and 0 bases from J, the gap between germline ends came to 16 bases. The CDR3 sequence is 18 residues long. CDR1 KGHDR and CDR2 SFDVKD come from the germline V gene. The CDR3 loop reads CATSALALLFSGANVLTF. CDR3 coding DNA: TGTGCCACCAGTGCCCTCGCCCTGCTTTTCTCTGGGGCCAACGTCCTGACTTTC.

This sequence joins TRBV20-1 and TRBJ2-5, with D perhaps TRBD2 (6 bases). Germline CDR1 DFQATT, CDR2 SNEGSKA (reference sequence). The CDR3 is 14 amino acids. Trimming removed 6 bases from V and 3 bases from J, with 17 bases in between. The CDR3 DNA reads TGCAGTGCCGGGGGTGGGAGAGGGAAAGAGACCCAGTACTTC. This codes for CSAGGGRGKETQYF.

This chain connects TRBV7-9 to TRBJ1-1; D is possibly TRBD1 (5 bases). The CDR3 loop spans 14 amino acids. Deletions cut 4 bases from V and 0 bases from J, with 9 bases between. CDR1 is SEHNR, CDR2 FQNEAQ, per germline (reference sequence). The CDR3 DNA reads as TGTGCCAGCAGCTGGGGCACTTTGAACACTGAAGCTTTCTTT. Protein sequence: CASSWGTLNTEAFF.

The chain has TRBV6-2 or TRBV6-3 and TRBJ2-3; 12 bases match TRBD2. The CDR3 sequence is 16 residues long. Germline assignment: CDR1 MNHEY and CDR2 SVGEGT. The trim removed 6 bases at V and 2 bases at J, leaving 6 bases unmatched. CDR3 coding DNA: TGTGCCAGCAGCCGACTAGCGGGGGCCTCCACAGATACGCAGTATTTT. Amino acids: CASSRLAGASTDTQYF.

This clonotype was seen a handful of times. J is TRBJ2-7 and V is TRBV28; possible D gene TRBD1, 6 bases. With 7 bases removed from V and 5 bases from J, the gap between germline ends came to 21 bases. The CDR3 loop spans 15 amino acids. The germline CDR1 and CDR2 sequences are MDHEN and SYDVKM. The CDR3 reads CASTLIGTGYDEQYF. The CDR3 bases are TGTGCCAGCACCCTCATTGGAACAGGGTATGACGAGCAGTACTTC.

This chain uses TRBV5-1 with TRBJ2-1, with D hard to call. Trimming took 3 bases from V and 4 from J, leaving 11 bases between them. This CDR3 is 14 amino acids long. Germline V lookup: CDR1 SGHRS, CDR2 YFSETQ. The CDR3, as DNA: TGCGCCAGCAGCTCTCTAAAAACGTACAATGAGCAGTTCTTC. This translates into CASSSLKTYNEQFF.

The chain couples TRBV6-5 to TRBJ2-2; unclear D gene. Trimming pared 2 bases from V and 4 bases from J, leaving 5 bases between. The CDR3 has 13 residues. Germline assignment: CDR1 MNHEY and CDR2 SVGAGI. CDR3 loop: CASSYKATGELFF. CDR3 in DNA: TGTGCCAGCAGTTACAAGGCCACCGGGGAGCTGTTTTTT.

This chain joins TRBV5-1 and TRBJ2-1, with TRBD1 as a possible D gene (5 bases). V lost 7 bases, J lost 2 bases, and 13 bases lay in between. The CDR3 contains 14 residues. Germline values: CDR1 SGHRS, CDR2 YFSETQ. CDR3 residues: CASSPVGPYNEQFF. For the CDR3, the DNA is TGCGCCAGCTCCCCCGTGGGGCCCTACAATGAGCAGTTCTTC.

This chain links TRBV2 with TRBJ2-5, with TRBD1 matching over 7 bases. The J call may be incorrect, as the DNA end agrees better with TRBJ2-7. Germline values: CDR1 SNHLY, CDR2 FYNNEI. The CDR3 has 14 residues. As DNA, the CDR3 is TGTGCCAGCAGTGAATGGGACAGCTCCTACGAGCAGTACTTC. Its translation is CASSEWDSSYEQYF.

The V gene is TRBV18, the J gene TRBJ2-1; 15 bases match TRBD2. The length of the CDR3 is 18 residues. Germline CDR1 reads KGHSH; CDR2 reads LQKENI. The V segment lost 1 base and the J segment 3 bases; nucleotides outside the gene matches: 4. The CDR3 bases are TGTGCCAGCTCACCACGGACTAGCGGGGGGGCGTTCTACAATGAGCAGTTCTTC. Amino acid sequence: CASSPRTSGGAFYNEQFF.

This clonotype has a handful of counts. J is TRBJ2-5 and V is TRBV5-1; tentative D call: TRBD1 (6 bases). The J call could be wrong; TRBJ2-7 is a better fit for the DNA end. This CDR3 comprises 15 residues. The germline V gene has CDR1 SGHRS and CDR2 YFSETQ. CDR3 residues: CASSNGQQISYEQYF. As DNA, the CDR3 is TGCGCCAGCAGCAACGGACAGCAGATCTCCTACGAGCAGTACTTC.

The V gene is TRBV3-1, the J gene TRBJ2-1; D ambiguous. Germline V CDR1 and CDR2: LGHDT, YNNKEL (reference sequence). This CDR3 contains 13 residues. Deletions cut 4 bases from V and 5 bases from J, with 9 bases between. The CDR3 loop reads CASSPSPNNEQFF. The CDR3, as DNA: TGTGCCAGCAGCCCCTCCCCTAACAATGAGCAGTTCTTC.

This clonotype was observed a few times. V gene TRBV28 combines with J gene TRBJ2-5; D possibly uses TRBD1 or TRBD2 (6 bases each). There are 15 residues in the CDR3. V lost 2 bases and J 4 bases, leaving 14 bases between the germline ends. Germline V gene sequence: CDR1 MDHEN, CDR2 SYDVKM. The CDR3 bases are TGTGCCAGCAGTTTAATCCTAGGGGGGCGAGAGACCCAGTACTTC. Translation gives CASSLILGGRETQYF.

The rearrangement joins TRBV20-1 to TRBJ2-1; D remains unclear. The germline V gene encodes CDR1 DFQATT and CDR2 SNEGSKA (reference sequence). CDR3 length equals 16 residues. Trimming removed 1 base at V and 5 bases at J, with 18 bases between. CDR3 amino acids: CSARGVATRFDNEQFF. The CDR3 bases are TGCAGTGCTAGAGGGGTGGCCACACGGTTCGACAATGAGCAGTTCTTC.

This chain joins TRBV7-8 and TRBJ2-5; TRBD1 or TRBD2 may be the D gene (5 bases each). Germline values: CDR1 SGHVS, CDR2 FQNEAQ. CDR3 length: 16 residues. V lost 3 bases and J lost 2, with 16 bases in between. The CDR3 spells CASSLQTGTQQETQYF. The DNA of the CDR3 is TGTGCCAGCAGCTTGCAAACCGGGACCCAACAAGAGACCCAGTACTTC. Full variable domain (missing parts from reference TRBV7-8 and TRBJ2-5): GAGVSQSPRYKVAKRGQDVALRCDPISGHVSLFWYQQALGQGPEFLTYFQNEAQLDKSGLPSDRFFAERPEGSVSTLKIQRTQQEDSAVYLCASSLQTGTQQETQYFGPGTRLLVL.

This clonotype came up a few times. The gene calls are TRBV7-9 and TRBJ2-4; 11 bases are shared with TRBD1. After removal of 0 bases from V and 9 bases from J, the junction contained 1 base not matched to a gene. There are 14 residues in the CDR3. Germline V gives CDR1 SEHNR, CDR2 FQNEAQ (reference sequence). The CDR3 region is CASSLAGTGGIQYF. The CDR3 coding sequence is TGTGCCAGCAGCTTAGCGGGGACAGGGGGCATTCAGTACTTC.